Sequencing of this T cell receptor beta chain was carried out in a study of shared clonotypes between healthy human individuals. A word on this clone: Other DNA sequences from this sample encode an identical CDR3 as well.

Trimming left V 0 bases short and J 1 base short, with 7 bases between. This CDR3 is built from 14 residues. Germline CDR1 LNHNV, CDR2 YYDKDF (reference sequence). Data came from immunoSEQ multiplex PCR; TCRdb stores just in-frame clones and leaves some out. The sample holds some 320,000 clones, around 86% seen once. This TCR was recovered from a young man in good health. Source material: memory CD8+ T cells sorted from blood. Subset reported: CD45RO+ cells pooled with CCR7-negative TemRA cells. The chain links TRBV15 to TRBJ2-7; perhaps D is TRBD1 or TRBD2 (5 bases each). The CDR3 nucleotides are TGTGCCACCAGCAGAGAGGGGGAATCCTACGAGCAGTACTTC. Translation: CATSREGESYEQYF. Looking up the rest from reference TRBV15 and TRBJ2-7 gives the full variable domain: DAMVIQNPRYQVTQFGKPVTLSCSQTLNHNVMYWYQQKSSQAPKLLFHYYDKDFNNEADTPDNFQSRRPNTSFCFLDIRSPGLGDTAMYLCATSREGESYEQYFGPGTRLTVT.